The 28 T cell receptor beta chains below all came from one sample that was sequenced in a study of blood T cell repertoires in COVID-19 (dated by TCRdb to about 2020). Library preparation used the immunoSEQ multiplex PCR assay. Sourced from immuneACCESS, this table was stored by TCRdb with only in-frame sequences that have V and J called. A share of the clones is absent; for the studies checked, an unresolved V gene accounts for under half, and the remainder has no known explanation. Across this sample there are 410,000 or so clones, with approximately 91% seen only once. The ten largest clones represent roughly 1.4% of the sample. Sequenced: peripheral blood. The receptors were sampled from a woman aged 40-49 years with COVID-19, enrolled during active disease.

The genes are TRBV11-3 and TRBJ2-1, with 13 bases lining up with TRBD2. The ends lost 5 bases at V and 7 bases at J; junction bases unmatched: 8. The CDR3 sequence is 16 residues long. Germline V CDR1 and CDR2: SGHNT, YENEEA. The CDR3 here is CASSHATSGRRNEQFF. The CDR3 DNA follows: TGTGCCAGCAGCCACGCGACTAGCGGGAGGAGAAATGAGCAGTTCTTC.

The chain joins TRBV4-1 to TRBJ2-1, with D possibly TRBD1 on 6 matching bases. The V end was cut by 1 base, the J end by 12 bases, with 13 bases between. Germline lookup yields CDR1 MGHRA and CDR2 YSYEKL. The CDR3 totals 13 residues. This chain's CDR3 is CASSQGVWGPQFF. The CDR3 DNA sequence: TGCGCCAGCAGCCAAGGTGTATGGGGGCCGCAGTTCTTC.

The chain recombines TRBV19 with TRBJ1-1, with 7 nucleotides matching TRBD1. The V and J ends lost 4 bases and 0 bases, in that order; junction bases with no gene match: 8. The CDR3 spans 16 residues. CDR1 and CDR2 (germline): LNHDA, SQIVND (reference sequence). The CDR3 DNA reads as TGTGCCAGTAGTACCCGGACAGGAGGGATGAACACTGAAGCTTTCTTT. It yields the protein CASSTRTGGMNTEAFF.

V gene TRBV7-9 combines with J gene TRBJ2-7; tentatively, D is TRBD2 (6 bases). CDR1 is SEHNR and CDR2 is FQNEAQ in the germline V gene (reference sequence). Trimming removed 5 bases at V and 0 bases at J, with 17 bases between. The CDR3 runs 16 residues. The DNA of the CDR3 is TGTGCCAGCAGCCCACCAACCGGGGGTCTCTCCTACGAGCAGTACTTC. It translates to CASSPPTGGLSYEQYF.

CDR3: CASSLAPGPPHQETQYF. The CDR3 DNA follows: TGTGCCAGCAGCTTAGCTCCAGGGCCCCCTCACCAAGAGACCCAGTACTTC. The chain is built from TRBV7-9 and TRBJ2-5; D may be TRBD1 (5 bases). The germline V gene has CDR1 SEHNR and CDR2 FQNEAQ (reference sequence). Deletions cut 0 bases from V and 0 bases from J, with 14 bases between. The length of the CDR3 is 17 residues.

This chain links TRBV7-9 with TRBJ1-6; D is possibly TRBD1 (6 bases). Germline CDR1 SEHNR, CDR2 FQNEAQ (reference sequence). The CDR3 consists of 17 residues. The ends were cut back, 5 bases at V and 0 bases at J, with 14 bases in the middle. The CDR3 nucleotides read TGTGCCAGCAGCGCCACCAGGGGCAGCTCCTATAATTCACCCCTCCACTTT. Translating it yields CASSATRGSSYNSPLHF.

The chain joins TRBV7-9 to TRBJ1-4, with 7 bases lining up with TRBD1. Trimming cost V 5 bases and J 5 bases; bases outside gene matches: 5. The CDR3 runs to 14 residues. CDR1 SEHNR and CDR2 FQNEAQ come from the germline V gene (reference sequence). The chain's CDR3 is CASSPPQGNEKLFF. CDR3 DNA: TGTGCCAGCAGCCCCCCACAGGGGAATGAAAAACTGTTTTTT. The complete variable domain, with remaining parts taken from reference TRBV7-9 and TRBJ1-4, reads DTGVSQNPRHKITKRGQNVTFRCDPISEHNRLYWYRQTLGQGPEFLTYFQNEAQLEKSRLLSDRFSAERPKGSFSTLEIQRTEQGDSAMYLCASSPPQGNEKLFFGSGTQLSVL.

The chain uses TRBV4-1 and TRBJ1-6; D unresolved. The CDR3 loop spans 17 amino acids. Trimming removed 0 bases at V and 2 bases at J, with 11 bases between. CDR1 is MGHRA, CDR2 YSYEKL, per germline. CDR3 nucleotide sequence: TGCGCCAGCAGCCAAGAGTTGGTCAGTGCCTATAATTCACCCCTCCACTTT. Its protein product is CASSQELVSAYNSPLHF.

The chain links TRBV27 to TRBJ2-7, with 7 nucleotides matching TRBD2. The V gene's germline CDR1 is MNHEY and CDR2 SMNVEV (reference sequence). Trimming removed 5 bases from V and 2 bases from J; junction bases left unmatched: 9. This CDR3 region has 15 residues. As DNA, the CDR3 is TGTGCCAGCAGTCTCTTTGGGGAGGGCCCCTACGAGCAGTACTTC. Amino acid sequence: CASSLFGEGPYEQYF.

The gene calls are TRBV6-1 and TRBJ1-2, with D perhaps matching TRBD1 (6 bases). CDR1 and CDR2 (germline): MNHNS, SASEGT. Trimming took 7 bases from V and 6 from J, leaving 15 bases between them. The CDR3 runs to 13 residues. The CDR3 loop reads CASITPTGHGYTF. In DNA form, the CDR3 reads TGTGCCAGCATCACCCCTACAGGGCATGGCTACACCTTC.

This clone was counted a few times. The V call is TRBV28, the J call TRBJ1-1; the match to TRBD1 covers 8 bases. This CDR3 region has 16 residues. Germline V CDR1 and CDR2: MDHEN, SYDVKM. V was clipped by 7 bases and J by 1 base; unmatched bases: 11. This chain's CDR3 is CASTYPTGVGNTEAFF. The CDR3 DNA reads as TGTGCCAGCACCTATCCGACAGGGGTGGGGAACACTGAAGCTTTCTTT. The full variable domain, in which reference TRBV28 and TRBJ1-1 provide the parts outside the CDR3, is DVKVTQSSRYLVKRTGEKVFLECVQDMDHENMFWYRQDPGLGLRLIYFSYDVKMKEKGDIPEGYSVSREKKERFSLILESASTNQTSMYLCASTYPTGVGNTEAFFGQGTRLTVV.

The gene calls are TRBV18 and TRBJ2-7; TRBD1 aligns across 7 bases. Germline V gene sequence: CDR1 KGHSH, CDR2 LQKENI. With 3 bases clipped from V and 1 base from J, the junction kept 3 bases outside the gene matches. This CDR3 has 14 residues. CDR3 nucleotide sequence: TGTGCCAGCTCACCGACAGGGCGGTCCTACGAGCAGTACTTC. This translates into CASSPTGRSYEQYF.

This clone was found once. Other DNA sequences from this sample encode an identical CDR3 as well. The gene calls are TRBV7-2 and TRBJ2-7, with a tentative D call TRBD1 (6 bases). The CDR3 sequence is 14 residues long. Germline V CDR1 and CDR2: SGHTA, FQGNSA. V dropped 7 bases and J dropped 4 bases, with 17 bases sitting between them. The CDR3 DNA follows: TGTGCCAGCACATCCAACAGGGTCTCTTACGAGCAGTACTTC. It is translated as CASTSNRVSYEQYF.

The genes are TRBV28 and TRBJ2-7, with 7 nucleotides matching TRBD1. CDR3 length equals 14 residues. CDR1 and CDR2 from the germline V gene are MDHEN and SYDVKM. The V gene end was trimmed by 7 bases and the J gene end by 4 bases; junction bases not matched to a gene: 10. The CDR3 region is CASNSVDRWYEQYF. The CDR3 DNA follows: TGTGCCAGCAACTCGGTGGACAGGTGGTACGAGCAGTACTTC.

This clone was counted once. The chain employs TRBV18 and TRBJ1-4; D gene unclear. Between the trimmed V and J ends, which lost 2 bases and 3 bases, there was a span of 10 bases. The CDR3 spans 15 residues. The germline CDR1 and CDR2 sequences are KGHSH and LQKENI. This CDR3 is CASSPSQESNEKLFF. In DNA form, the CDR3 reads TGTGCCAGCTCACCATCCCAGGAATCTAATGAAAAACTGTTTTTT.

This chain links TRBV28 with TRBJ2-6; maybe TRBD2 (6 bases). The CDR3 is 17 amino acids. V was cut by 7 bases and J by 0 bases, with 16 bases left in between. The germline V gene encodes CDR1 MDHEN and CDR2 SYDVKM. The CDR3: CASKTPGLHSGANVLTF. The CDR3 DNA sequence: TGTGCCAGCAAAACGCCGGGACTCCACTCTGGGGCCAACGTCCTGACTTTC. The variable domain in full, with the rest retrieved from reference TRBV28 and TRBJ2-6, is DVKVTQSSRYLVKRTGEKVFLECVQDMDHENMFWYRQDPGLGLRLIYFSYDVKMKEKGDIPEGYSVSREKKERFSLILESASTNQTSMYLCASKTPGLHSGANVLTFGAGSRLTVL.

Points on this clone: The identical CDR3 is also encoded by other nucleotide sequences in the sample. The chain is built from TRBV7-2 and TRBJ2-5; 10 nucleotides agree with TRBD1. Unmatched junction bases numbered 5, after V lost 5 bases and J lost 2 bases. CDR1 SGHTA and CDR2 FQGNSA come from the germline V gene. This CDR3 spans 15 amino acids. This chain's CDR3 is CASSPDRGRQETQYF. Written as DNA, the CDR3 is TGTGCCAGCAGCCCTGACAGGGGGCGGCAAGAGACCCAGTACTTC.

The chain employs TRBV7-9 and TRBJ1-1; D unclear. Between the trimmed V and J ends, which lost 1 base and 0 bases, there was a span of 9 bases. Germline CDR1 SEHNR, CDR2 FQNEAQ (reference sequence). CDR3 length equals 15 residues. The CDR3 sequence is CASSLGDTMNTEAFF. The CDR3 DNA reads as TGTGCCAGCAGCTTAGGCGACACCATGAACACTGAAGCTTTCTTT.

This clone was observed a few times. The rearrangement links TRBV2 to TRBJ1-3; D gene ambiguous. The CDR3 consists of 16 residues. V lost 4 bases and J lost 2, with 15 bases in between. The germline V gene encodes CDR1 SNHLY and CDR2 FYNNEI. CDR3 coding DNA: TGTGCCAGCAGTGGGAATCTGCCAGGCGCTGGAAACACCATATATTTT. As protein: CASSGNLPGAGNTIYF.

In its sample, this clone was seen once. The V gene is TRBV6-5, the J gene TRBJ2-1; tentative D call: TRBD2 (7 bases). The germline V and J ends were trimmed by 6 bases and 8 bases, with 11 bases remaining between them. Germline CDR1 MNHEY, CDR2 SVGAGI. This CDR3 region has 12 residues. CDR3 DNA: TGTGCCAGCAGGGGGGGGCGGTATGAGCAGTTCTTC. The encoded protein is CASRGGRYEQFF.

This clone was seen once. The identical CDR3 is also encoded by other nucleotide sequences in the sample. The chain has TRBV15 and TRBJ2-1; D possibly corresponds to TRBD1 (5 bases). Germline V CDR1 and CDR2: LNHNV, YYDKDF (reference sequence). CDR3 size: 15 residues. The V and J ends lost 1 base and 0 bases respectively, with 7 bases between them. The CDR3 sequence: CATSRGGSSYNEQFF. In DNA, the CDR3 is TGTGCCACCAGCAGAGGGGGCAGCTCCTACAATGAGCAGTTCTTC.

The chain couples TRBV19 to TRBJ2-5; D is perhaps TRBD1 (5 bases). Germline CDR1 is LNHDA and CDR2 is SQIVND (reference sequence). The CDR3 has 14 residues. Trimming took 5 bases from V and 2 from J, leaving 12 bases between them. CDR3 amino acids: CASSLGHPQETQYF. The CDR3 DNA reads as TGTGCCAGTAGTTTAGGACATCCGCAAGAGACCCAGTACTTC.

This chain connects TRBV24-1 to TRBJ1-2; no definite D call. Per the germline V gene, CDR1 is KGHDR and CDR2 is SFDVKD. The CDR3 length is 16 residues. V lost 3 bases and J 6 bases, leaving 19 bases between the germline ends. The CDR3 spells CATSDPSVRTPDGYTF. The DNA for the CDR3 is TGTGCCACCAGTGATCCCTCGGTGCGGACTCCCGATGGCTACACCTTC.

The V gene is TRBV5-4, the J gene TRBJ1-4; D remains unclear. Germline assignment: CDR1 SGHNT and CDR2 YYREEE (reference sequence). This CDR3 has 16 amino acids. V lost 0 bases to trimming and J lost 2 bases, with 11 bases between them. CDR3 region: CASSLDPGGTNEKLFF. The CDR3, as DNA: TGTGCCAGCAGCTTGGACCCCGGCGGGACTAATGAAAAACTGTTTTTT.

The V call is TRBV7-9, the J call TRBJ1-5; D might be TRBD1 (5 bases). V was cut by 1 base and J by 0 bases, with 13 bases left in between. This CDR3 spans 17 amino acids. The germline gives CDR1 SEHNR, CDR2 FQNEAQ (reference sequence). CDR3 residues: CASSLDRGVYSNQPQHF. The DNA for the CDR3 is TGTGCCAGCAGCTTAGACCGGGGGGTCTATAGCAATCAGCCCCAGCATTTT.

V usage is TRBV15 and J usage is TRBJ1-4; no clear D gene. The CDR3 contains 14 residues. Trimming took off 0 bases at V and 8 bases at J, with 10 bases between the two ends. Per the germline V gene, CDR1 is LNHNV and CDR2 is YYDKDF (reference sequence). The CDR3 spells CATSRDPGGEKLFF. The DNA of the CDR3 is TGTGCCACCAGCAGAGACCCGGGAGGGGAAAAACTGTTTTTT. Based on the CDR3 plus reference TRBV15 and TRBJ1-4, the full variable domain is DAMVIQNPRYQVTQFGKPVTLSCSQTLNHNVMYWYQQKSSQAPKLLFHYYDKDFNNEADTPDNFQSRRPNTSFCFLDIRSPGLGDTAMYLCATSRDPGGEKLFFGSGTQLSVL.

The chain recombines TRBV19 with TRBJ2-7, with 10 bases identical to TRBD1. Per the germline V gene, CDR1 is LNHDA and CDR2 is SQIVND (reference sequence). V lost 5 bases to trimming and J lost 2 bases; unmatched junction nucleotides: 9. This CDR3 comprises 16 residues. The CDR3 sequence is CASSSRQGALTYEQYF. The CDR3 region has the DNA TGTGCCAGTAGTTCAAGACAGGGGGCATTAACCTACGAGCAGTACTTC.

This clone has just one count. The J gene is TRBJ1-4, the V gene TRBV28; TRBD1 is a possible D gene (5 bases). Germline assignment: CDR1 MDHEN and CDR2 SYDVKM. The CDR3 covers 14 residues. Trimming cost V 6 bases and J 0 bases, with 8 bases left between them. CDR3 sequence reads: CASRGLTTNEKLFF. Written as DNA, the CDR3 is TGTGCCAGCAGGGGGCTAACAACTAATGAAAAACTGTTTTTT.